Here is one TCR beta chain with its context. Other DNA sequences from this sample encode an identical CDR3 as well. The sample originates from a study of blood T cell repertoires in COVID-19. Deletions cut 3 bases from V and 8 bases from J, with 10 bases between. This CDR3 has 12 amino acids. In the source study's methods: Quantification of nucleated cells was approximated via reference gene primer amplification. Sequencing used immunoSEQ multiplex PCR; TCRdb keeps in-frame clones, though not all of them. That table is the source of V, J and clone size, and D and trimming were worked out from the DNA. The sample lists under 55,000 clones; 70% to 90% were seen once.

V usage is TRBV12-3 or TRBV12-4 and J usage is TRBJ1-2; D call uncertain. Material for sequencing was peripheral blood. This TCR derives from a human donor in a cohort sampled during active COVID-19. The CDR3 protein is CASSFLGDGYTF. CDR3 DNA sequence: TGTGCCAGCAGTTTCTTGGGCGACGGCTACACCTTC.